A single sample gave rise to the 26 T cell receptor beta chains below, sequenced in a study of shared clonotypes between healthy human individuals. Assay: immunoSEQ multiplex PCR; the TCRdb copy retains only in-frame clones and omits some. The sample holds some 980,000 clones; over 60% are singletons and the top ten take about 1.5%. Source material: memory CD4+ T cells sorted from blood. Subset: CD45RA-negative fraction. The receptors were sampled from a man aged 18 to 30 in good health.

The J gene is TRBJ2-7, the V gene TRBV4-1; TRBD2 agrees at 8 bases. This CDR3 contains 15 residues. Germline values: CDR1 MGHRA, CDR2 YSYEKL. J gave up 6 bases and V 2 bases, and 9 bases lay outside the gene matches. The CDR3 here is CASSQPGLVLGEQYF. The DNA for the CDR3 is TGCGCCAGCAGCCAACCGGGACTAGTTCTCGGCGAGCAGTACTTC.

V and J are TRBV23-1 and TRBJ2-7; 8 bases are shared with TRBD1. TRBV23-1 falls under the ORF class, with uncertain function. The CDR3 contains 15 residues. J was trimmed by 4 bases and V by 0 bases; bases with no gene match: 5. The CDR3 nucleotides read TGCGCCAGCAGTCAATCGGGTCAGGGGGCGTACGAGCAGTACTTC. Translating it yields CASSQSGQGAYEQYF.

Turning to this clone: A read error may account for a junction end that differs from germline. The identical CDR3 is also encoded by other nucleotide sequences in the sample. The V and J genes are TRBV14 and TRBJ2-3, with TRBD1 as a possible D gene (5 bases). Germline V gene data show CDR1 as SGHDN and CDR2 as FVKESK. The CDR3 is 15 residues long. CDR3: CASSQGAQSTDTQYF. As DNA, the CDR3 is TGCGCCAGCAGCCAAGGGGCCCAGAGCACAGATACGCAGTATTTT.

A note on this clone: One junction end does not reproduce the germline sequence, and a read error may be involved. The CDR3 loop is CASRGPSNDRDMHF. The CDR3 DNA follows: TGTGCCAGTCGAGGGCCTTCGAATGACCGGGACATGCACTTC. The gene calls are TRBV2 and TRBJ2-7; TRBD1 might be the D (6 bases). The CDR3 has 14 amino acids. The germline V gene encodes CDR1 SNHLY and CDR2 FYNNEI.

J is TRBJ1-5 and V is TRBV18; D gene uncertain. Trimming pared 6 bases from V and 9 bases from J, leaving 12 bases between. Germline CDR1 is KGHSH and CDR2 is LQKENI. The CDR3 has 12 amino acids. The CDR3 sequence is CASSKNDGPQHF. The CDR3 DNA reads TGTGCCAGCTCTAAAAATGACGGGCCCCAGCATTTT.

V gene TRBV7-2 combines with J gene TRBJ2-3; TRBD2 aligns across 12 bases. The V segment lost 5 bases and the J segment 2 bases; nucleotides outside the gene matches: 5. From germline, CDR1 is SGHTA and CDR2 FQGNSA. The CDR3 loop spans 16 amino acids. CDR3 amino acids: CASSPLAGGLTDTQYF. CDR3 nucleotides: TGTGCCAGCAGCCCTCTAGCGGGAGGGCTCACAGATACGCAGTATTTT.

The chain is built from TRBV5-4 and TRBJ2-1, with a possible D match to TRBD1 (6 bases). The CDR3 spans 15 residues. Germline V lookup: CDR1 SGHNT, CDR2 YYREEE (reference sequence). Trimming left V 4 bases short and J 4 bases short, with 15 bases between. The CDR3 reads CASSKNRDTYNEQFF. The CDR3 DNA sequence: TGTGCCAGCAGCAAAAACAGGGACACATACAATGAGCAGTTCTTC. The full variable domain, in which reference TRBV5-4 and TRBJ2-1 provide the parts outside the CDR3, is ETGVTQSPTHLIKTRGQQVTLRCSSQSGHNTVSWYQQALGQGPQFIFQYYREEENGRGNFPPRFSGLQFPNYSSELNVNALELDDSALYLCASSKNRDTYNEQFFGPGTRLTVL.

The V and J genes are TRBV18 and TRBJ2-2; TRBD1 agrees at 9 bases. This CDR3 is 16 amino acids long. Germline trimming cut 3 bases from V and 6 bases from J; bases unmatched to any gene: 8. Germline V gives CDR1 KGHSH, CDR2 LQKENI. The DNA of the CDR3 is TGTGCCAGCTCACCGTATACAGGGGGCGCCTCCGGGGAGCTGTTTTTT. It translates to CASSPYTGGASGELFF.

The gene calls are TRBV7-9 and TRBJ2-7; D remains unclear. Germline V gene data show CDR1 as SEHNR and CDR2 as FQNEAQ (reference sequence). V was cut by 2 bases and J by 6 bases, with 17 bases left in between. The CDR3 is made up of 15 amino acids. CDR3 sequence reads: CASSLQGPLTREQYF. CDR3 DNA: TGTGCCAGCAGCTTACAAGGACCCCTAACGCGCGAGCAGTACTTC.

This clone was counted many times. The rearrangement uses TRBV21-1 and TRBJ2-7; the D segment call TRBD1 is taken from the table without a DNA check. TRBV21-1 is a listed pseudogene. This CDR3 has 16 residues. CDR3 sequence (DNA): TGTGCCAGCAGCATCGAACCGGGACAGGGGCTCTACGAGCAGTACTTC. This gives the protein CASSIEPGQGLYEQYF.

The gene calls are TRBV28 and TRBJ1-5, with unresolved D. This CDR3 contains 16 residues. Between the trimmed V and J ends, which lost 3 bases and 2 bases, there was a span of 14 bases. Germline V lookup: CDR1 MDHEN, CDR2 SYDVKM. The CDR3 loop is CASSLGRVVGNQPQHF. In DNA form, the CDR3 reads TGTGCCAGCAGTTTGGGAAGGGTGGTCGGCAATCAGCCCCAGCATTTT.

The rearrangement uses TRBV5-1 and TRBJ2-7, with TRBD1 identical over 11 bases. Germline V CDR1 and CDR2: SGHRS, YFSETQ. The CDR3 extends over 15 amino acids. V trimming: 4 bases; J trimming: 7 bases; junction bases outside the gene matches: 10. The CDR3 sequence: CASSTGTGGSGEQYF. The CDR3 DNA reads as TGCGCCAGCAGCACCGGGACAGGGGGTTCGGGTGAGCAGTACTTC. The entire variable domain, with the rest obtained from reference TRBV5-1 and TRBJ2-7, is as follows: KAGVTQTPRYLIKTRGQQVTLSCSPISGHRSVSWYQQTPGQGLQFLFEYFSETQRNKGNFPGRFSGRQFSNSRSEMNVSTLELGDSALYLCASSTGTGGSGEQYFGPGTRLTVT.

This clone was seen once. The chain uses TRBV27 and TRBJ2-1, with TRBD2 identical over 8 bases. CDR1 and CDR2 (germline): MNHEY, SMNVEV (reference sequence). Trimming took 4 bases from V and 1 from J; bases not matched to a gene: 15. The CDR3 extends over 19 amino acids. This CDR3 reads CASSSRSGLAGRSYNEQFF. CDR3 DNA: TGTGCCAGCAGTTCGCGCAGTGGGCTAGCGGGTCGTTCCTACAATGAGCAGTTCTTC.

The sample holds one count of this clone. This sequence joins TRBV5-1 and TRBJ2-5, with 10 bases identical to TRBD1. CDR1 and CDR2 from the germline V gene are SGHRS and YFSETQ. With 3 bases clipped from V and 5 bases from J, the junction kept 7 bases outside the gene matches. CDR3 length: 15 amino acids. The CDR3 sequence: CASSWKTGGGETQYF. As DNA, the CDR3 is TGCGCCAGCAGCTGGAAGACAGGGGGCGGTGAGACCCAGTACTTC.

The rearrangement uses TRBV5-5 and TRBJ2-3; 8 bases fit TRBD2. This CDR3 spans 15 amino acids. Germline-derived CDR1 and CDR2 are SGHKS and YYEKEE (reference sequence). V dropped 4 bases and J dropped 5; count of bases not matched to a gene: 9. The CDR3 reads CASSPPVAGKDTQYF. CDR3 nucleotides: TGTGCCAGCAGCCCCCCGGTAGCGGGGAAAGATACGCAGTATTTT.

DNA for the CDR3: TGTGCCAGCAGCATCGTGTGGGGGGGCCTCCTCGGGGCCAACGTCCTGACTTTC. This codes for CASSIVWGGLLGANVLTF. The chain couples TRBV7-8 to TRBJ2-6, with a possible D match to TRBD2 (7 bases). The CDR3 extends over 18 amino acids. Germline CDR1 and CDR2: SGHVS and FQNEAQ. V was shortened by 5 bases and J by 4 bases, with 21 bases between the two germline ends.

This chain joins TRBV29-1 and TRBJ2-3; D tentatively fits TRBD1 or TRBD2 (6 bases each). In germline, CDR1 is SQVTM, CDR2 ANQGSEA. Trimming pared 6 bases from V and 1 base from J, leaving 14 bases between. CDR3 size: 14 residues. CDR3 coding DNA: TGCAGCGTACACGGGGGCTTCGGCACAGATACGCAGTATTTT. Its translation is CSVHGGFGTDTQYF.

This rearrangement joins TRBV7-2 to TRBJ2-2, with a tentative D call TRBD2 (6 bases). The CDR3 is 15 amino acids. Germline lookup yields CDR1 SGHTA and CDR2 FQGNSA. V was trimmed by 6 bases and J by 8 bases, leaving 19 bases between them. The CDR3 DNA is TGTGCCAGCAGTCCTTCCAGCGGGTACAATGGGGAGCTGTTTTTT. It specifies CASSPSSGYNGELFF.

In its sample, this clone was seen a few times. Other nucleotide sequences from this sample produce the same CDR3. V usage is TRBV6-4 and J usage is TRBJ1-2; possibly TRBD1 for D (5 bases). The length of the CDR3 is 12 residues. The germline gives CDR1 MRHNA, CDR2 SNTAGT. V was trimmed by 2 bases and J by 4 bases, leaving 5 bases between them. The CDR3 DNA reads as TGTGCCAGCAGTGACAGGGGCTATGGCTACACCTTC. Translated: CASSDRGYGYTF.

The rearrangement joins TRBV5-1 to TRBJ2-7, with TRBD1 identical over 8 bases. J was trimmed by 2 bases and V by 4 bases; bases with no gene match: 2. Germline V gene data show CDR1 as SGHRS and CDR2 as YFSETQ. This CDR3 is built from 13 residues. CDR3 in amino acids: CASSGQGTYEQYF. The CDR3 bases are TGCGCCAGCAGCGGACAGGGTACCTACGAGCAGTACTTC. Full variable domain (missing parts from reference TRBV5-1 and TRBJ2-7): KAGVTQTPRYLIKTRGQQVTLSCSPISGHRSVSWYQQTPGQGLQFLFEYFSETQRNKGNFPGRFSGRQFSNSRSEMNVSTLELGDSALYLCASSGQGTYEQYFGPGTRLTVT.

This chain joins TRBV7-9 and TRBJ1-1, with 9 bases fitting TRBD1. The V gene's germline CDR1 is SEHNR and CDR2 FQNEAQ (reference sequence). With 5 bases clipped from V and 3 bases from J, the junction kept 10 bases outside the gene matches. The CDR3 runs 16 residues. The CDR3 sequence: CASSQTLQGADTEAFF. DNA for the CDR3: TGTGCCAGCAGCCAGACACTACAGGGGGCAGACACTGAAGCTTTCTTT.

The rearrangement uses TRBV5-1 and TRBJ1-4; D unclear. CDR3 size: 14 residues. Germline V lookup: CDR1 SGHRS, CDR2 YFSETQ. With 4 bases removed from V and 8 bases from J, the gap between germline ends came to 15 bases. As DNA, the CDR3 is TGCGCCAGCAGCCTTGGCGGTACCGACGAAAAACTGTTTTTT. Protein: CASSLGGTDEKLFF.

The J gene is TRBJ2-1, the V gene TRBV6-5; 8 nucleotides match TRBD2. Germline CDR1 reads MNHEY; CDR2 reads SVGAGI. The length of the CDR3 is 13 residues. Germline trimming cut 6 bases from V and 2 bases from J; bases unmatched to any gene: 0. The CDR3 here is CASRGLAYNEQFF. The CDR3 bases are TGTGCCAGCAGGGGACTAGCCTACAATGAGCAGTTCTTC.

The chain has TRBV5-8 and TRBJ2-5; TRBD1 agrees at 11 bases. The CDR3 runs to 16 residues. V shed 1 base and J 5 bases; nucleotides not matched to a gene: 7. Germline assignment: CDR1 SGHTS and CDR2 YDEGEE. Here the CDR3 DNA reads TGTGCCAGCAGCTTGCAGAGGGGACAGGGGGTTGAGACCCAGTACTTC. This translates into CASSLQRGQGVETQYF.

In its sample, this clone was seen once. This chain links TRBV4-1 with TRBJ2-3; D not resolved. CDR3 length equals 14 residues. Germline CDR1 reads MGHRA; CDR2 reads YSYEKL. V was pared by 7 bases and J by 1 base, with 12 bases between. CDR3: CASTSGRGTDTQYF. CDR3 in DNA: TGCGCCAGCACCTCCGGGCGTGGCACAGATACGCAGTATTTT.

The chain uses TRBV6-5 and TRBJ2-6; weak D call: TRBD1 (5 bases). CDR3 length equals 15 residues. Looked up from germline, CDR1 is MNHEY and CDR2 is SVGAGI. Trimming took off 4 bases at V and 4 bases at J, with 11 bases between the two ends. Written as DNA, the CDR3 is TGTGCCAGCAGTTTATCCAGGGCGGGGGCCAACGTCCTGACTTTC. This translates into CASSLSRAGANVLTF.